The 10 T cell receptor beta chains reported below all come from one sample, sequenced in a study of blood T cell repertoires in COVID-19. Measured with immunoSEQ multiplex PCR; TCRdb has only the in-frame clones, and not every one. The sample has 95,000 to 100,000 clones; around 84% are singletons. The sequenced material came from peripheral blood. These receptors were taken from a woman between 70 and 85 years old with active or convalescent COVID-19.

As regards this clone: Other DNA sequences of this sample code for an identical CDR3. This chain uses TRBV28 with TRBJ1-2; TRBD1 matches at 7 bases. The CDR3 length is 13 residues. CDR1 and CDR2 (germline): MDHEN, SYDVKM. V shed 5 bases, J shed 4 bases, and the junction held 4 bases outside the gene matches. This CDR3 reads CASSRDSLYGYTF. In DNA form, the CDR3 reads TGTGCCAGCAGTCGGGACAGCCTCTATGGCTACACCTTC.

V gene TRBV28 combines with J gene TRBJ1-3, with D hard to call. Germline assignment: CDR1 MDHEN and CDR2 SYDVKM. The CDR3 contains 14 residues. Trimming took off 7 bases at V and 4 bases at J, with 14 bases between the two ends. The CDR3, as DNA: TGTGCCAGCACCTCGAGCGGGGAAGGAAACACCATATATTTT. Translated: CASTSSGEGNTIYF.

The genes are TRBV18 and TRBJ2-7, with 7 bases matching TRBD1. This CDR3 has 16 amino acids. V shed 3 bases and J 10 bases; nucleotides not matched to a gene: 18. Germline V gives CDR1 KGHSH, CDR2 LQKENI. The CDR3 sequence is CASSPKTGRVDAAQYF. The CDR3 DNA is TGTGCCAGCTCACCGAAGACAGGGCGGGTAGACGCGGCTCAGTACTTC.

This clone was picked up a small number of times. V usage is TRBV28 and J usage is TRBJ1-2; D is undetermined. With 9 bases removed from V and 3 bases from J, the gap between germline ends came to 17 bases. CDR1 is MDHEN and CDR2 is SYDVKM in the germline V gene. CDR3 length: 14 amino acids. As DNA, the CDR3 is TGTGCCAGTGGCTCGGGGTCGGTTTACTATGGCTACACCTTC. It encodes CASGSGSVYYGYTF.

The chain combines TRBV28 with TRBJ1-5; 7 nucleotides match TRBD1. CDR1 MDHEN and CDR2 SYDVKM come from the germline V gene. The CDR3 runs to 12 residues. The V gene end was trimmed by 7 bases and the J gene end by 7 bases; junction bases not matched to a gene: 4. CDR3 in amino acids: CASTRGSQPQHF. Written as DNA, the CDR3 is TGTGCCAGCACCAGGGGGAGCCAGCCCCAGCATTTT. Full variable domain (remainder filled in from reference TRBV28 and TRBJ1-5): DVKVTQSSRYLVKRTGEKVFLECVQDMDHENMFWYRQDPGLGLRLIYFSYDVKMKEKGDIPEGYSVSREKKERFSLILESASTNQTSMYLCASTRGSQPQHFGDGTRLSIL.

This rearrangement joins TRBV3-1 (or the pseudogene TRBV3-2) to TRBJ2-3; D not resolved. The CDR3 loop spans 13 amino acids. Germline CDR1 is LGHDT and CDR2 is YNNKEL (reference sequence). V lost 1 base to trimming and J lost 4 bases, with 6 bases between them. The CDR3 DNA follows: TGTGCCAGCAGCCAAGCGTCGGCAGATACGCAGTATTTT. Its protein is CASSQASADTQYF.

CDR3 protein: CASSYSQRGYGYTF. In nucleotides, the CDR3 is TGTGCCAGCAGTTACTCGCAAAGGGGCTATGGCTACACCTTC. The rearrangement joins TRBV6-5 to TRBJ1-2; D is possibly TRBD1 (5 bases). The CDR3 is 14 residues long. Germline lookup yields CDR1 MNHEY and CDR2 SVGAGI. Trimming took 0 bases from V and 4 from J, leaving 9 bases between them.

CDR3 sequence reads: CASRNRGSYNEQFF. The CDR3 DNA sequence: TGTGCCAGTAGAAACAGGGGTTCCTACAATGAGCAGTTCTTC. This rearrangement joins TRBV19 to TRBJ2-1, with 7 bases that match TRBD1. Germline V gene sequence: CDR1 LNHDA, CDR2 SQIVND (reference sequence). CDR3 length: 14 residues. The V and J ends lost 6 bases and 1 base, in that order; junction bases with no gene match: 3.

V and J are TRBV5-4 and TRBJ2-5; 11 bases align to TRBD2. After removal of 6 bases from V and 4 bases from J, the junction contained 5 bases not matched to a gene. The CDR3 contains 14 residues. Germline V gene sequence: CDR1 SGHNT, CDR2 YYREEE (reference sequence). CDR3 sequence: CASKVAGGRETQYF. Written as DNA, the CDR3 is TGTGCCAGCAAGGTAGCGGGGGGGAGAGAGACCCAGTACTTC.

The gene calls are TRBV29-1 and TRBJ1-1; D is unresolved. The CDR3 consists of 11 residues. Between the trimmed V and J ends, which lost 6 bases and 11 bases, there was a span of 16 bases. Germline CDR1 and CDR2: SQVTM and ANQGSEA. The CDR3 is CSVAGGGWAFF. CDR3 nucleotides: TGCAGCGTCGCGGGAGGCGGCTGGGCTTTCTTT. Using reference TRBV29-1 and TRBJ1-1 for the parts outside the CDR3, the full variable domain is SAVISQKPSRDICQRGTSLTIQCQVDSQVTMMFWYRQQPGQSLTLIATANQGSEATYESGFVIDKFPISRPNLTFSTLTVSNMSPEDSSIYLCSVAGGGWAFFGQGTRLTVV.